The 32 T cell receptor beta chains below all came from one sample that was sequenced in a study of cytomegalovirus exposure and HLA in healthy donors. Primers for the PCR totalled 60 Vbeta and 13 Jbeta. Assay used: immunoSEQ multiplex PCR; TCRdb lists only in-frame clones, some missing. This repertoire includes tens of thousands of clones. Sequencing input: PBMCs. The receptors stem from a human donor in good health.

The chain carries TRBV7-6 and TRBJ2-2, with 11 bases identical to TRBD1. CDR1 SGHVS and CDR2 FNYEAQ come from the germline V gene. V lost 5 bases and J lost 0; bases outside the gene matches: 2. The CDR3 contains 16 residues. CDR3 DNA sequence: TGTGCCAGCAGCAAGGGACAGGGGGCGAACACCGGGGAGCTGTTTTTT. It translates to CASSKGQGANTGELFF.

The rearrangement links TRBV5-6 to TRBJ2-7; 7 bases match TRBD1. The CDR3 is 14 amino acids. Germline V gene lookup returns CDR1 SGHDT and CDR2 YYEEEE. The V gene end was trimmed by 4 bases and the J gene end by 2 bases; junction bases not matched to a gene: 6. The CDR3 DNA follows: TGTGCCAGCAGCCGTTGGGACAGCGCCTACGAGCAGTACTTC. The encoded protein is CASSRWDSAYEQYF.

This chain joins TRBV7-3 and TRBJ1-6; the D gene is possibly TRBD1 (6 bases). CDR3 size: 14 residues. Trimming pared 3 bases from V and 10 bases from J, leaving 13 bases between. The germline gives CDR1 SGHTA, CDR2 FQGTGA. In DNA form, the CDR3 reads TGTGCCAGCAGCTTGTTGGGACATACCTCACCCCTCCACTTT. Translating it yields CASSLLGHTSPLHF.

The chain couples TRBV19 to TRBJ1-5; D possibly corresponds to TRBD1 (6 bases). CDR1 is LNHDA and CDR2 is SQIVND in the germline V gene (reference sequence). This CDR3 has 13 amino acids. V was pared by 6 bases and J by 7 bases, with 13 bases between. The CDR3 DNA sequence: TGTGCCAGTAGGGAACAGGGTAGCCAGCCCCAGCATTTT. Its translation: CASREQGSQPQHF.

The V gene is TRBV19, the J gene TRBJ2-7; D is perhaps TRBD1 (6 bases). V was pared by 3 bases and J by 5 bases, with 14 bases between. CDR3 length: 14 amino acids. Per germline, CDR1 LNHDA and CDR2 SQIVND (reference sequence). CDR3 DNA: TGTGCCAGTAGTATGTCTGGCAGGGGAGACGAGCAGTACTTC. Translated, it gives CASSMSGRGDEQYF.

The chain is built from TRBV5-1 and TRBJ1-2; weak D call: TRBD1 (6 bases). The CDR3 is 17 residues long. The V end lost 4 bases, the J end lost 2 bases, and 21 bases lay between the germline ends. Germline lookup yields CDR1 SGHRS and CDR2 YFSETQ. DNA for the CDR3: TGCGCCAGCAGCGTGGGGGCAGGGAAAGAAGGCAACTATGGCTACACCTTC. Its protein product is CASSVGAGKEGNYGYTF.

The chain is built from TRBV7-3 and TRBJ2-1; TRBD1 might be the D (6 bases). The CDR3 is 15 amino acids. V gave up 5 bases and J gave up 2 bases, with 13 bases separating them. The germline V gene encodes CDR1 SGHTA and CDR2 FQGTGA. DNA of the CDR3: TGTGCCAGCAGCCCCCGACAGGTAGCCTACAATGAGCAGTTCTTC. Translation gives CASSPRQVAYNEQFF.

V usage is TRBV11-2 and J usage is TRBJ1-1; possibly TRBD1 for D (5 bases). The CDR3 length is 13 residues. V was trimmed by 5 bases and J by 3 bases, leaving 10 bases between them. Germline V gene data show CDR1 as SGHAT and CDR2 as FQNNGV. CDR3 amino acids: CASSPRVDTEAFF. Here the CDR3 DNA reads TGTGCCAGCAGCCCCAGGGTCGACACTGAAGCTTTCTTT.

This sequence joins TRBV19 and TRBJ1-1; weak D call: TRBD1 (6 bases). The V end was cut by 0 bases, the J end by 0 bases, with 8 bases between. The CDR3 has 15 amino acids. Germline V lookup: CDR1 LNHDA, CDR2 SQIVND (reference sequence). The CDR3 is CASSIEGGMNTEAFF. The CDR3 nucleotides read TGTGCCAGTAGTATAGAAGGGGGTATGAACACTGAAGCTTTCTTT.

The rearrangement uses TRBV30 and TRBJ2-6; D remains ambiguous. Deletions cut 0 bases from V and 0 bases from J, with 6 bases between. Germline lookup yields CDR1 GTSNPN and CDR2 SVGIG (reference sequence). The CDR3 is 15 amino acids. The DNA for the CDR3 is TGTGCCTGGAGTGTAACGGGCTCTGGGGCCAACGTCCTGACTTTC. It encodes CAWSVTGSGANVLTF.

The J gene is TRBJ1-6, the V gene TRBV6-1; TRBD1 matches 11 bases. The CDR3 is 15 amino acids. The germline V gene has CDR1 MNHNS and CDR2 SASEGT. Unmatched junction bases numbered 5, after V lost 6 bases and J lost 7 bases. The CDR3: CASSPGTGGNSPLHF. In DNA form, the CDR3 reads TGTGCCAGCAGCCCCGGGACAGGGGGGAATTCACCCCTCCACTTT.

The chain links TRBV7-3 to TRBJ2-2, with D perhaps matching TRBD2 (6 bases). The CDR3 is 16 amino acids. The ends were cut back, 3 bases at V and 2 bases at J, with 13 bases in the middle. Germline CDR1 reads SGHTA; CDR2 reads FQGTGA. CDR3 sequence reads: CASSFVSGSNTGELFF. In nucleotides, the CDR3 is TGTGCCAGCAGCTTCGTTAGCGGATCTAACACCGGGGAGCTGTTTTTT.

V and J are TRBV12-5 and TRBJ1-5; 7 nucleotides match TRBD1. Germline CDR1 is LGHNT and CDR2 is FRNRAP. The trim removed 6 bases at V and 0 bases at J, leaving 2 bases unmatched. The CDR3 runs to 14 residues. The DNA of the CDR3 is TGTGCTAGTGGCACAGGGGTTAGCAATCAGCCCCAGCATTTT. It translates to CASGTGVSNQPQHF.

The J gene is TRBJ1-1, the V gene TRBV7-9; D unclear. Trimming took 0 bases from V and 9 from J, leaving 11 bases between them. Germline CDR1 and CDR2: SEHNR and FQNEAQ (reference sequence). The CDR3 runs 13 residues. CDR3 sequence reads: CASSLAEGNQAFF. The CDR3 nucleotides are TGTGCCAGCAGCTTAGCGGAGGGAAACCAAGCTTTCTTT.

In nucleotides, the CDR3 is TGTGCCAGCAGCCTGACAGGGCTTAGCGAGCAGTACTTC. It encodes CASSLTGLSEQYF. The rearrangement uses TRBV9 and TRBJ2-7; 7 nucleotides align to TRBD1. The CDR3 is 13 residues long. The germline gives CDR1 SGDLS, CDR2 YYNGEE. Losses at the gene ends were 4 bases for V and 6 bases for J; bases not matched to a gene: 7.

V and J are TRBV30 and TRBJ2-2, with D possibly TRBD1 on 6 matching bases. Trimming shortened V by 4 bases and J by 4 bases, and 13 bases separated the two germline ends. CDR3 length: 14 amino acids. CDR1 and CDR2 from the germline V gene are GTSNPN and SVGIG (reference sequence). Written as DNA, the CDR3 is TGTGCCTGGAAAGGACAGTCTACCACCGGGGAGCTGTTTTTT. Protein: CAWKGQSTTGELFF.

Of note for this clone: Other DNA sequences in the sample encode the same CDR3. The CDR3 spells CAWRGQGSTGELFF. The CDR3 DNA reads as TGTGCCTGGAGGGGGCAGGGGAGCACCGGGGAGCTGTTTTTT. The chain recombines TRBV30 with TRBJ2-2; a possible D gene is TRBD1 (6 bases). This CDR3 contains 14 residues. Trimming left V 3 bases short and J 4 bases short, with 12 bases between. CDR1 GTSNPN and CDR2 SVGIG come from the germline V gene (reference sequence).

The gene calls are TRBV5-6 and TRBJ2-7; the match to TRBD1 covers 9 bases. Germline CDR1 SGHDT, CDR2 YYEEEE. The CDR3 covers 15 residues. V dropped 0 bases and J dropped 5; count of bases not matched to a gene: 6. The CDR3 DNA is TGTGCCAGCAGCTTGGGTACAGGGGGCAACGACGAGCAGTACTTC. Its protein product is CASSLGTGGNDEQYF.

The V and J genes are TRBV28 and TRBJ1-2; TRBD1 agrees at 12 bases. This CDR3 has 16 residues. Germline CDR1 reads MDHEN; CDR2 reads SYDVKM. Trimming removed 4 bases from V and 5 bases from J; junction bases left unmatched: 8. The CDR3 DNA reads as TGTGCCAGCAGTTCACTCGGGACAGGGGGCATTTATGGCTACACCTTC. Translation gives CASSSLGTGGIYGYTF.

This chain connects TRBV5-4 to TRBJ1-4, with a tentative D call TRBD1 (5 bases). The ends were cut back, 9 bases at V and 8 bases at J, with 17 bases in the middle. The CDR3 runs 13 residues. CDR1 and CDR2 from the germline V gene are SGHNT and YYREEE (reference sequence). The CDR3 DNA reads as TGTGCCACAAGATTGGACATAGGGGAAAAACTGTTTTTT. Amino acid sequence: CATRLDIGEKLFF.

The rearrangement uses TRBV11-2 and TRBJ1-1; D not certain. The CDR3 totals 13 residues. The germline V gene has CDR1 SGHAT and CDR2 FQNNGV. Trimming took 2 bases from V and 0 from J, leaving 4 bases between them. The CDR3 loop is CASSLRLNTEAFF. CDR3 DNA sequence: TGTGCCAGCAGCTTACGGTTGAACACTGAAGCTTTCTTT.

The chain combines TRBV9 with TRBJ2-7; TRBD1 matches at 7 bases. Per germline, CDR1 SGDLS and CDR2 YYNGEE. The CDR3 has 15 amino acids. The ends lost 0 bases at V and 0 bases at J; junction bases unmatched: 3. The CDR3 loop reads CASSVGTGRSYEQYF. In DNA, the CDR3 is TGTGCCAGCAGCGTAGGGACAGGCCGCTCCTACGAGCAGTACTTC.

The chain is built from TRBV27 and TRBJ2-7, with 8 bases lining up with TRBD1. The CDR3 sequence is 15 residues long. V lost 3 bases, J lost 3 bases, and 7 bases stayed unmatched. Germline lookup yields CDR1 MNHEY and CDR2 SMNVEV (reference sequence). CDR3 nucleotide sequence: TGTGCCAGCAGTTTCTGGACAGGGACAAACTACGAGCAGTACTTC. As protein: CASSFWTGTNYEQYF.

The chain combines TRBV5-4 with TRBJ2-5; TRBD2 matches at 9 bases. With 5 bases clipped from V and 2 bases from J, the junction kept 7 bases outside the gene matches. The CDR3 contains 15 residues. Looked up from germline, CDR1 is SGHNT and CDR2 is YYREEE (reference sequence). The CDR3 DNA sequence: TGTGCCAGCAGGTTAGCGGGGGACCTACAAGAGACCCAGTACTTC. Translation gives CASRLAGDLQETQYF.

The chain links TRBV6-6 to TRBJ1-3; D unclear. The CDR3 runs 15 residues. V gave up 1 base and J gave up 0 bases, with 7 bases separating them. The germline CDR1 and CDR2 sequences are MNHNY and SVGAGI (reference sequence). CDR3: CASSYFSSSGNTIYF. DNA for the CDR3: TGTGCCAGCAGTTACTTTAGCAGCTCTGGAAACACCATATATTTT.

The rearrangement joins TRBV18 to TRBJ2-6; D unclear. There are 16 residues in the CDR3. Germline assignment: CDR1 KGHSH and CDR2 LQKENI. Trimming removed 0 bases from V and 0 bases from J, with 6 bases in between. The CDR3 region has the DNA TGTGCCAGCTCACCACCGCAGAACTCTGGGGCCAACGTCCTGACTTTC. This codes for CASSPPQNSGANVLTF.

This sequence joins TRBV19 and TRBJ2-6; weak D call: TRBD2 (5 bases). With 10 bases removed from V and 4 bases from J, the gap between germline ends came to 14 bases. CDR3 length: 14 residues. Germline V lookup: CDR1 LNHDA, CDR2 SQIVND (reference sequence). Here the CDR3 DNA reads TGTGCCACCCAGGACTCGGGAGGGGCCAACGTCCTGACTTTC. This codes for CATQDSGGANVLTF.

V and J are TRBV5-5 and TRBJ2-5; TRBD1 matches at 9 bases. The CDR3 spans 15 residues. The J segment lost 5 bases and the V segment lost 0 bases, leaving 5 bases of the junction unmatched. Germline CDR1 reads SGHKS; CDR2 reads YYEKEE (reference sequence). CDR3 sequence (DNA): TGTGCCAGCAGCTTGGGAACAGGGGGCGTGGAGACCCAGTACTTC. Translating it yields CASSLGTGGVETQYF.

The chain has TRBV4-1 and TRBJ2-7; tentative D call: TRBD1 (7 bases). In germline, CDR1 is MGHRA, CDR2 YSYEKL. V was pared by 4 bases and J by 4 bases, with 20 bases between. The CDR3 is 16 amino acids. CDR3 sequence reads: CASSPRRGTATYEQYF. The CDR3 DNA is TGCGCCAGCAGCCCCCGCCGGGGGACAGCGACTTACGAGCAGTACTTC.

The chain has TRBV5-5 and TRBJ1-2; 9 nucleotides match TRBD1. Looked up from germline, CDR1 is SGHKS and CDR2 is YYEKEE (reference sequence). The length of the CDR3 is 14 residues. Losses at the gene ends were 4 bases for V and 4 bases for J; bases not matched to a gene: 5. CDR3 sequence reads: CASSPQGAAYGYTF. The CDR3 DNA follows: TGTGCCAGCAGCCCACAGGGGGCTGCCTATGGCTACACCTTC.

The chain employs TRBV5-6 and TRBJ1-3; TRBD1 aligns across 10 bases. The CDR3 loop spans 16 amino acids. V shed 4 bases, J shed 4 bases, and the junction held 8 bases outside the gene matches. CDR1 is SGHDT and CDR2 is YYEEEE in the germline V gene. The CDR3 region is CASSRGQGVWGNTIYF. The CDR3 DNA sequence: TGTGCCAGCAGCCGCGGACAGGGGGTTTGGGGAAACACCATATATTTT.

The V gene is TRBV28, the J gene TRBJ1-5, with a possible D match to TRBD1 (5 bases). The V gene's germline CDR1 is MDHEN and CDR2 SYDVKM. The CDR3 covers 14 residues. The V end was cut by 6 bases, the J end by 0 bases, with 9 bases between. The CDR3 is CASSPGDSNQPQHF. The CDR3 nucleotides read TGTGCCAGCAGCCCGGGGGATAGCAATCAGCCCCAGCATTTT.